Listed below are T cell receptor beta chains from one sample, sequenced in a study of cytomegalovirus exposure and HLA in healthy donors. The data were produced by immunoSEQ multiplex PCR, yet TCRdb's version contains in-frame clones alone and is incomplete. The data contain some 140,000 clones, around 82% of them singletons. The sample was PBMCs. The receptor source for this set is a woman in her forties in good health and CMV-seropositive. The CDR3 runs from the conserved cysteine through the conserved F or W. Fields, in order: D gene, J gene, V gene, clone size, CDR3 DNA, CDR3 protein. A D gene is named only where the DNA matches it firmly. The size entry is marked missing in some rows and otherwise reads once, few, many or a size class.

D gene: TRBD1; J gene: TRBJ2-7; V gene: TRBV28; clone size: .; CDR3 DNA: TGTGCCAGCAGTTCCTCTGATAATGACAGGGGGAACTACGAGCAGTACTTC; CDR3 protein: CASSSSDNDRGNYEQYF
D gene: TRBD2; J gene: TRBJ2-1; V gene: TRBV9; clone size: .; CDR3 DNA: TGTGCCAGCAGCGTAGAGGCTAGCGGGGGCAATGAGCAGTTCTTC; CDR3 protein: CASSVEASGGNEQFF
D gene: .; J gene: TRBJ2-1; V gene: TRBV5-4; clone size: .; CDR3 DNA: TGTGCCAGCAGCTTGGCTCTATCTGACAATGAGCAGTTCTTC; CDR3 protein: CASSLALSDNEQFF
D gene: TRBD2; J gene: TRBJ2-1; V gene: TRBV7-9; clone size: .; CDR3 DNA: TGTGCCAGCAGTCTGAGCGGGAGAGGTTACAATGAGCAGTTCTTC; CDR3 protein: CASSLSGRGYNEQFF
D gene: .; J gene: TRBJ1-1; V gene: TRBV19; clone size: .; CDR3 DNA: TGTGCCAGTAGTATTCAGGGATGGACTGAAGCTTTCTTT; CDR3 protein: CASSIQGWTEAFF
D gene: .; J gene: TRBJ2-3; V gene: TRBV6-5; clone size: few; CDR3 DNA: TGTGCCAGCAGCAACAGGGTTTTTAGCACAGATACGCAGTATTTT; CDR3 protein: CASSNRVFSTDTQYF
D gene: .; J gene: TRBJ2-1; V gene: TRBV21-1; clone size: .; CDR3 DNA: TGTGCCAGCAGCAAAGACCCGGCGGAAGCGGGACTCTCCTACAATGAGCAGTTCTTC; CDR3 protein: CASSKDPAEAGLSYNEQFF
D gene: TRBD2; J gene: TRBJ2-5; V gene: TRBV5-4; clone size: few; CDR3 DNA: TGTGCCAGCACTAGCGGGAGGGAAGAGACCCAGTACTTC; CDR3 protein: CASTSGREETQYF
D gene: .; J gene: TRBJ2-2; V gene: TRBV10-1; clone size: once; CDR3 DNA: TGCGCCAGCAGTGAGAGCGGGAACACCGGGGAGCTGTTTTTT; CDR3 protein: CASSESGNTGELFF
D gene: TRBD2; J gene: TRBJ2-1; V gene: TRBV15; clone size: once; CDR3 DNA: TGTGCCACCACCTCGACAGTCCCGGGACTAGCGGGATACAATGAGCAGTTCTTC; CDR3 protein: CATTSTVPGLAGYNEQFF
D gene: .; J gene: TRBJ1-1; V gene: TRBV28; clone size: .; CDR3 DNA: TGTGCCAGCGCCTTGGGGGGGAACACTGAAGCTTTCTTT; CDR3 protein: CASALGGNTEAFF
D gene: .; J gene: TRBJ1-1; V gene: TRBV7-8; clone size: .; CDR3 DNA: TGTGCCAGCAGCTTAGGAGGGAGGCCTGAAGCTTTCTTT; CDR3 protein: CASSLGGRPEAFF
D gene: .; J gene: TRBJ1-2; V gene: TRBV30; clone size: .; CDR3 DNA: TGTGCCTGGAGTCCAGGGGCCTATGGCTACACCTTC; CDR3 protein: CAWSPGAYGYTF
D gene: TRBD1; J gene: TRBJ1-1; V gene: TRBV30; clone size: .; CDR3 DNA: TGTGCCTGGAGTCCTCCAGGGGGCAGGACTGAAGCTTTCTTT; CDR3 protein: CAWSPPGGRTEAFF
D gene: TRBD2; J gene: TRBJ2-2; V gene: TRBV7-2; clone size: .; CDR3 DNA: TGTGCCAGCAGCAAAACTAGCGGGAGGGCTGCGAACACCGGGGAGCTGTTTTTT; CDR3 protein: CASSKTSGRAANTGELFF
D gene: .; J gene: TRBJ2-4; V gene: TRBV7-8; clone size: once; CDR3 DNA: TGTGCCAGCAGCTTCGACCGAGGAGAGATAGTAGCCAAAAACATTCAGTACTTC; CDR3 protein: CASSFDRGEIVAKNIQYF
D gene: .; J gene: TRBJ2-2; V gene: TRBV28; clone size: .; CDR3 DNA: TGTGCCACCCTGGACAGTAACACCGGGGAGCTGTTTTTT; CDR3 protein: CATLDSNTGELFF
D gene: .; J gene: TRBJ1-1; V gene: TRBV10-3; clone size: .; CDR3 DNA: TGTGCCATCACCTTACAACCGAACACTGAAGCTTTCTTT; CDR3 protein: CAITLQPNTEAFF
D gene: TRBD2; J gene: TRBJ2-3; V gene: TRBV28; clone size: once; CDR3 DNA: TGTGCCAGCCCACCCGCGGGGGGGCCCCCAGATACGCAGTATTTT; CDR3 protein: CASPPAGGPPDTQYF
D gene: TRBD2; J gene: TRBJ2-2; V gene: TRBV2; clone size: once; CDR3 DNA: TGTGCCAGCAGTGAAGTGACTAGCGGGCCGAGAAGGGAGCTGTTTTTT; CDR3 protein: CASSEVTSGPRRELFF
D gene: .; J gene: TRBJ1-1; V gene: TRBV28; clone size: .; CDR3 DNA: TGTGCCAGCAGTGACCCAGGGCTCGAAGCTTTCTTT; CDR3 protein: CASSDPGLEAFF
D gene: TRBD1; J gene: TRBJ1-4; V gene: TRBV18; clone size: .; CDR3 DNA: TGTGCCAGCTCACCACTCCAGGGGGCTACTAATGAAAAACTGTTTTTT; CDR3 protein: CASSPLQGATNEKLFF
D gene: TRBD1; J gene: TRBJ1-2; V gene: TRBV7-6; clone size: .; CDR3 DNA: TGTGCGGTGGGACAGTCCGACTATGGCTACACCTTC; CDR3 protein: CAVGQSDYGYTF
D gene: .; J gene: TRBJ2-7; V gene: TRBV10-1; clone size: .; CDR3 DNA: TGCGCCAGCAGTGAAAGCCGCCTATCCTACGAGCAGTACTTC; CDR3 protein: CASSESRLSYEQYF
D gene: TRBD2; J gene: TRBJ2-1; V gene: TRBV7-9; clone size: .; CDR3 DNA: TGTGCCAGCAGCTTGTTGGGGAAAAGGACTAGCGGGGCCAATGAGCAGTTCTTC; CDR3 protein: CASSLLGKRTSGANEQFF
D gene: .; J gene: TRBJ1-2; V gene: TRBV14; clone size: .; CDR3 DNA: TGTGCCAGCAGCCAAGCAAAGGCCAGGGTAAACTATGGCTACACCTTC; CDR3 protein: CASSQAKARVNYGYTF
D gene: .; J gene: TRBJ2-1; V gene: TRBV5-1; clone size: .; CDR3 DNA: TGCGCCAGCAGCTTAGTGGGTAGACACCTTTACAATGAGCAGTTCTTC; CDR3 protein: CASSLVGRHLYNEQFF
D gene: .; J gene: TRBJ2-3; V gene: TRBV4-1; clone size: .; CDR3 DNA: TGCGCCAGCAGCGGAGGGTTGGGAGTGAGTGCAGATACGCAGTATTTT; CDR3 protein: CASSGGLGVSADTQYF
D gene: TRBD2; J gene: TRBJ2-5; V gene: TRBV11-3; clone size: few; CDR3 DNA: TGTGCCAGCAGCCGTCGAGAAGCGGGGGGGAAGACCCAGTACTTC; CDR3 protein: CASSRREAGGKTQYF
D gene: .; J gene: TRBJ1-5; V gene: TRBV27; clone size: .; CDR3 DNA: .; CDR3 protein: CASSSSWGETQHF
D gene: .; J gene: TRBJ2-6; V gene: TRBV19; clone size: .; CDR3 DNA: TGTGCCAGTAGTATAGACAACTCTGGGGCCAACGTCCTGACTTTC; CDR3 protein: CASSIDNSGANVLTF
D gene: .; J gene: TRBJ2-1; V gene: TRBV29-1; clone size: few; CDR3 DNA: TGCAGCGTTGAAGTCTTTATCTACAATGAGCAGTTCTTC; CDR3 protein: CSVEVFIYNEQFF
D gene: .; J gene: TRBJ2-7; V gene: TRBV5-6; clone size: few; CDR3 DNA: TGTGCCAGCAGCTTGGGGACTAACTCCTACGAGCAGTACTTC; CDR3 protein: CASSLGTNSYEQYF
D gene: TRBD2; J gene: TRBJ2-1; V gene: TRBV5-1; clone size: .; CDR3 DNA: TGCGCCAGCAGGGTCTGGGGCGGGAGCTCCTACAATGAGCAGTTCTTC; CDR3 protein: CASRVWGGSSYNEQFF
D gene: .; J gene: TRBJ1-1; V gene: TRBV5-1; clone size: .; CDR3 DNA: TGCGCCAGCAGGAAGGACAGCGACTTTAACACTGAAGCTTTCTTT; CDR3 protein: CASRKDSDFNTEAFF
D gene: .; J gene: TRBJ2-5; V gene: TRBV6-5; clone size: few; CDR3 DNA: TGTGCCAGCAGCGAAAGACTAGGAGCCCAGTACTTC; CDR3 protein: CASSERLGAQYF
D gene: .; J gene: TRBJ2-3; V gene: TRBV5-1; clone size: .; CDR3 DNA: TGCGCCAGCAGCTTGAGGGGGGGCCCTAGTACAGATACGCAGTATTTT; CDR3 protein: CASSLRGGPSTDTQYF